This entry features one T cell receptor beta chain sequence. Antigen: not known. Trimming took 3 bases from V and 0 from J, leaving 5 bases between them. CDR1 and CDR2 from the germline V gene are LNHDA and SQIVND (reference sequence). This CDR3 spans 13 amino acids. This specimen belongs to a study of cytomegalovirus exposure and HLA in healthy donors. This cohort consisted of healthy bone marrow donors. The study ran its PCR with 60 Vbeta and 13 Jbeta primers. Measured with immunoSEQ multiplex PCR; TCRdb has only the in-frame clones, and not every one. The sample includes 140,000 or so clones, approximately 80% seen only once; the top ten take about 2.6%. Findings and limits, study-wide: There were approximately 150 TCR beta chains listed as cytomegalovirus-associated.

The sequence was obtained from a boy aged 2-15 years in good health and CMV-seronegative. The chain carries TRBV19 and TRBJ1-1; D unclear. The sequencing sample was made of PBMCs. CDR3 amino acids: CASSISVNTEAFF. The CDR3, as DNA: TGTGCCAGTAGTATTTCAGTGAACACTGAAGCTTTCTTT.